Shown below are 10 T cell receptor beta chains from a single sample sequenced in a study of OX40 agonist ivuxolimab in advanced cancers. Data came from immunoSEQ multiplex PCR; TCRdb stores just in-frame clones and leaves some out. The sample has 17,000 or so clones; roughly 88% are singletons. The source was CD4+ or CD8+ T cells sorted from blood, collected in a trial of the OX40 agonist ivuxolimab. The receptor set was obtained from an adult with an advanced solid tumor such as melanoma, head and neck, liver or kidney cancer.

The genes are TRBV27 and TRBJ2-1; D unresolved. Per the germline V gene, CDR1 is MNHEY and CDR2 is SMNVEV (reference sequence). Trimming cost V 3 bases and J 7 bases, with 10 bases left between them. The CDR3 runs 13 residues. The chain's CDR3 is CASSFSVRNEQFF. The CDR3 coding sequence is TGTGCCAGCAGTTTCTCAGTAAGGAATGAGCAGTTCTTC.

CDR3 DNA sequence: TGTGCCAGCAGTTTTGTGGGCAGCAGCAATCAGCCCCAGCATTTT. Residues: CASSFVGSSNQPQHF. The V and J genes are TRBV28 and TRBJ1-5; the D is unclear. The CDR3 spans 15 residues. Germline CDR1 reads MDHEN; CDR2 reads SYDVKM. The V and J ends lost 3 bases and 1 base respectively, with 10 bases between them.

This clone has only a few counts. The chain carries TRBV5-5 and TRBJ1-1; D not resolved. The germline gives CDR1 SGHKS, CDR2 YYEKEE (reference sequence). Trimming stripped 4 bases from V and 1 base from J, with 11 bases between. The CDR3 contains 14 residues. CDR3 coding DNA: TGTGCCAGCAGCCCCTTGGCCCCGAACACTGAAGCTTTCTTT. Translating gives CASSPLAPNTEAFF.

Worth noting for this clone: The sample holds other DNA sequences that translate to the same CDR3. The rearrangement links TRBV27 to TRBJ1-4, with D unclear. The CDR3 extends over 13 amino acids. With 5 bases removed from V and 8 bases from J, the gap between germline ends came to 12 bases. Germline-derived CDR1 and CDR2 are MNHEY and SMNVEV (reference sequence). DNA of the CDR3: TGTGCCAGCAGTATGCTTGGGGAAGAAAAACTGTTTTTT. This gives the protein CASSMLGEEKLFF.

In DNA, the CDR3 is TGTGCCAGCAGCTTGGGGTACAATGAGCAGTTCTTC. This sequence encodes CASSLGYNEQFF. The chain employs TRBV7-2 and TRBJ2-1; D unresolved. Trimming took off 3 bases at V and 4 bases at J, with 4 bases between the two ends. The germline V gene has CDR1 SGHTA and CDR2 FQGNSA. This CDR3 is built from 12 residues.

This clone occurred once. V is TRBV11-3 and J is TRBJ1-2; D may be TRBD1 (5 bases). The CDR3 runs 12 residues. Germline V lookup: CDR1 SGHNT, CDR2 YENEEA. The V and J ends lost 5 bases and 8 bases respectively, with 12 bases between them. For the CDR3, the DNA is TGTGCCAGCAGCGAGGGACTTGGAGGCTACACCTTC. Translating it yields CASSEGLGGYTF.

This clone was detected only once. The V and J genes are TRBV27 and TRBJ2-5; 7 nucleotides agree with TRBD2. Germline CDR1 and CDR2: MNHEY and SMNVEV (reference sequence). CDR3 length equals 16 residues. With V trimmed by 5 bases and J by 2 bases, 11 bases remained unmatched. This CDR3 is CASSRTTAGEQETQYF. Here the CDR3 DNA reads TGTGCCAGCAGTCGCACAACGGCGGGAGAACAAGAGACCCAGTACTTC.

The chain links TRBV28 to TRBJ2-1; 7 nucleotides line up with TRBD2. The CDR3 covers 15 residues. V was pared by 4 bases and J by 5 bases, with 8 bases of the junction left unmatched. Germline CDR1 MDHEN, CDR2 SYDVKM. The CDR3 here is CASSSEREWNNEQFF. The CDR3 nucleotides are TGTGCCAGCAGTTCTGAGCGGGAATGGAACAATGAGCAGTTCTTC.

This rearrangement joins TRBV28 to TRBJ1-1; TRBD1 might be the D (6 bases). V dropped 5 bases and J dropped 7 bases, with 14 bases sitting between them. Looked up from germline, CDR1 is MDHEN and CDR2 is SYDVKM. This CDR3 has 13 amino acids. CDR3 DNA sequence: TGTGCCAGCAGTCCCCTTGAGGGGGGTGAAGCTTTCTTT. Translation gives CASSPLEGGEAFF. The full variable domain, rest sourced from reference TRBV28 and TRBJ1-1, is DVKVTQSSRYLVKRTGEKVFLECVQDMDHENMFWYRQDPGLGLRLIYFSYDVKMKEKGDIPEGYSVSREKKERFSLILESASTNQTSMYLCASSPLEGGEAFFGQGTRLTVV.

As DNA, the CDR3 is TGTGCCAGCAGTTTTGTGGGGGCAAATGAGCAGTTCTTC. This encodes CASSFVGANEQFF. The chain recombines TRBV27 with TRBJ2-1, with D possibly TRBD1 on 6 matching bases. The CDR3 spans 13 residues. CDR1 MNHEY and CDR2 SMNVEV come from the germline V gene (reference sequence). The V end lost 3 bases, the J end lost 7 bases, and 10 bases lay between the germline ends.